This TCR beta chain was identified in a study of blood T cell repertoires in COVID-19. Trimming cost V 6 bases and J 2 bases, with 12 bases left between them. Germline V gene lookup returns CDR1 MNHEY and CDR2 SMNVEV (reference sequence). The CDR3 contains 14 residues. Per the study methods: Amplification of reference gene primers provided the estimated nucleated cell counts. Assay used: immunoSEQ multiplex PCR; TCRdb lists only in-frame clones, some missing. The V and J calls and clone size were taken over from that table, and D and trimming were inferred from the DNA. Counted here are roughly 65,000 clones, around three quarters occurring once; the ten biggest clones make up 16%.

Source material: peripheral blood. This receptor was obtained from a man aged 55-75 years with acute or convalescent COVID-19. The rearrangement links TRBV27 to TRBJ2-3, with a tentative D call TRBD1 (5 bases). The CDR3 sequence is CASRQVFTTDTQYF. In DNA, the CDR3 is TGTGCCAGCAGACAGGTTTTCACCACAGATACGCAGTATTTT.